Below are 20 T cell receptor beta chains sequenced from a single sample in a study of blood T cell repertoires in COVID-19. The protocol was immunoSEQ multiplex PCR, while the TCRdb copy is restricted to in-frame clones and leaves out a portion. Of around 260,000 clones listed, approximately 86% were seen once; the top ten hold 0.75% to 0.95%. Sequenced input: peripheral blood. Source of these receptors: a human donor with COVID-19, enrolled during active disease. The donor label of this sample is uncertain.

The V and J genes are TRBV5-4 and TRBJ2-1, with TRBD2 identical over 7 bases. The length of the CDR3 is 14 residues. V shed 4 bases and J 6 bases; nucleotides not matched to a gene: 7. Looked up from germline, CDR1 is SGHNT and CDR2 is YYREEE (reference sequence). CDR3 sequence reads: CASSQATSVNEQFF. In nucleotides, the CDR3 is TGTGCCAGCAGCCAAGCCACTAGCGTCAATGAGCAGTTCTTC.

The chain couples TRBV18 to TRBJ1-3; D not certain. V lost 3 bases and J 1 base, leaving 10 bases between the germline ends. The CDR3 runs to 15 residues. In germline, CDR1 is KGHSH, CDR2 LQKENI. CDR3 sequence (DNA): TGTGCCAGCTCACCTAGAGGGTTTTCTGGAAACACCATATATTTT. Encoded protein: CASSPRGFSGNTIYF.

This chain links TRBV9 with TRBJ2-2, with 11 positions matching TRBD2. This CDR3 comprises 16 residues. V dropped 4 bases and J dropped 4; count of bases not matched to a gene: 6. Germline-derived CDR1 and CDR2 are SGDLS and YYNGEE. The CDR3 DNA sequence: TGTGCCAGCAGCCCCCAAGGGACTAGCGGCACCGGGGAGCTGTTTTTT. Protein product: CASSPQGTSGTGELFF.

This chain links TRBV19 with TRBJ1-2; 11 positions match TRBD1. V lost 4 bases, J lost 7 bases, and 17 bases stayed unmatched. CDR3 size: 18 residues. Germline V gene sequence: CDR1 LNHDA, CDR2 SQIVND (reference sequence). The CDR3 nucleotides are TGTGCCAGTAGTAACCCCTCCCTTGGGACAGGGGGGCGGTCTGGCTACACCTTC. Translated: CASSNPSLGTGGRSGYTF. The entire variable domain, with the rest obtained from reference TRBV19 and TRBJ1-2, is as follows: DGGITQSPKYLFRKEGQNVTLSCEQNLNHDAMYWYRQDPGQGLRLIYYSQIVNDFQKGDIAEGYSVSREKKESFPLTVTSAQKNPTAFYLCASSNPSLGTGGRSGYTFGSGTRLTVV.

The chain has TRBV7-6 and TRBJ1-1; 10 bases line up with TRBD1. CDR1 and CDR2 (germline): SGHVS, FNYEAQ. There are 15 residues in the CDR3. The V and J ends lost 4 bases and 4 bases, in that order; junction bases with no gene match: 6. The CDR3 spells CASSYGTGEGTEAFF. The CDR3 DNA sequence: TGTGCCAGCAGCTATGGGACAGGGGAAGGCACTGAAGCTTTCTTT.

Regarding this clone: Other DNA variants within this sample encode the same CDR3. The chain joins TRBV7-3 to TRBJ1-4, with TRBD1 matching over 7 bases. The CDR3 runs 15 residues. V shed 5 bases, J shed 1 base, and the junction held 4 bases outside the gene matches. From germline, CDR1 is SGHTA and CDR2 FQGTGA. The CDR3 loop is CASSRQGGTNEKLFF. The CDR3 DNA follows: TGTGCCAGCAGCAGACAGGGAGGAACTAATGAAAAACTGTTTTTT.

The V call is TRBV4-3, the J call TRBJ2-1; tentative D call: TRBD2 (7 bases). The length of the CDR3 is 16 residues. V lost 0 bases and J 6 bases, leaving 15 bases between the germline ends. From germline, CDR1 is LGHNA and CDR2 YSLEER. Here the CDR3 DNA reads TGCGCCAGCAGCCAAGATAGGGGGGAGGGCCGCAATGAGCAGTTCTTC. Its protein is CASSQDRGEGRNEQFF.

This clone was observed once. The chain uses TRBV28 and TRBJ1-1; maybe TRBD1 (6 bases). CDR3 length equals 16 residues. V shed 3 bases and J shed 1 base, with 15 bases lying between them. Germline values: CDR1 MDHEN, CDR2 SYDVKM. In DNA, the CDR3 is TGTGCCAGCAGTTTTCCGACAGGCCAACCGAACACTGAAGCTTTCTTT. Protein: CASSFPTGQPNTEAFF. Full variable domain (rest looked up from reference TRBV28 and TRBJ1-1): DVKVTQSSRYLVKRTGEKVFLECVQDMDHENMFWYRQDPGLGLRLIYFSYDVKMKEKGDIPEGYSVSREKKERFSLILESASTNQTSMYLCASSFPTGQPNTEAFFGQGTRLTVV.

The chain employs TRBV5-4 and TRBJ2-5, with 8 bases matching TRBD2. Germline CDR1 and CDR2: SGHNT and YYREEE (reference sequence). V lost 4 bases and J lost 3; bases outside the gene matches: 8. The CDR3 extends over 15 amino acids. Here the CDR3 reads CASSGGLALEETQYF. The DNA of the CDR3 is TGTGCCAGCAGCGGAGGACTAGCATTAGAAGAGACCCAGTACTTC.

A note on this clone: At the DNA level, this CDR3 is encoded by other sequences in the same sample as well. J is TRBJ2-3 and V is TRBV19, with 9 bases matching TRBD2. The CDR3 runs to 16 residues. Germline assignment: CDR1 LNHDA and CDR2 SQIVND (reference sequence). Germline trimming cut 3 bases from V and 0 bases from J; bases unmatched to any gene: 4. The CDR3 nucleotides are TGTGCCAGTAGTATTCGGCTAGCGGGGAGCACAGATACGCAGTATTTT. Residues: CASSIRLAGSTDTQYF.

The chain recombines TRBV7-2 with TRBJ1-2; possibly TRBD1 for D (6 bases). Germline V gene data show CDR1 as SGHTA and CDR2 as FQGNSA. The CDR3 loop spans 15 amino acids. Trimming removed 1 base at V and 4 bases at J, with 13 bases between. In DNA, the CDR3 is TGTGCCAGCAGCTTAGGGACTCAGGGGATCTATGGCTACACCTTC. This translates into CASSLGTQGIYGYTF. Complete variable domain (other parts from reference TRBV7-2 and TRBJ1-2): GAGVSQSPSNKVTEKGKDVELRCDPISGHTALYWYRQSLGQGLEFLIYFQGNSAPDKSGLPSDRFSAERTGGSVSTLTIQRTQQEDSAVYLCASSLGTQGIYGYTFGSGTRLTVV.

A remark on this clone: One base away lies a much larger clone, so this may be a sequencing read error. Different DNA sequences within this sample yield the same CDR3. The V call is TRBV6-5, the J call TRBJ1-1; no clear D gene. The CDR3 has 12 residues. The V end lost 5 bases, the J end lost 1 base, and 5 bases lay between the germline ends. Germline values: CDR1 MNHEY, CDR2 SVGAGI. CDR3 sequence: CASSRGNTEAFF. CDR3 nucleotides: TGTGCCAGCAGTCGGGGGAACACTGAAGCTTTCTTT.

V usage is TRBV9 and J usage is TRBJ1-4; 9 bases fit TRBD1. From germline, CDR1 is SGDLS and CDR2 YYNGEE. The V and J ends lost 4 bases and 5 bases, in that order; junction bases with no gene match: 6. The CDR3 is made up of 15 amino acids. The CDR3 reads CASSPRDRENEKLFF. In DNA form, the CDR3 reads TGTGCCAGCAGCCCTCGGGACAGGGAAAATGAAAAACTGTTTTTT.

This chain uses TRBV29-1 with TRBJ2-2; no clear D gene. This CDR3 contains 12 residues. Germline CDR1 and CDR2: SQVTM and ANQGSEA. Trimming took 8 bases from V and 0 from J, leaving 7 bases between them. In DNA form, the CDR3 reads TGCAGCTGGAGTCCGAACACCGGGGAGCTGTTTTTT. It yields the protein CSWSPNTGELFF.

The chain links TRBV27 to TRBJ1-4; D unresolved. The germline gives CDR1 MNHEY, CDR2 SMNVEV (reference sequence). The CDR3 contains 14 residues. Trimming took 2 bases from V and 6 from J, leaving 10 bases between them. CDR3 sequence: CASSLTGGHEKLFF. CDR3 in DNA: TGTGCCAGCAGTTTAACTGGAGGGCATGAAAAACTGTTTTTT.

The rearrangement uses TRBV19 and TRBJ2-7, with a weak D call TRBD2 (5 bases). Per the germline V gene, CDR1 is LNHDA and CDR2 is SQIVND (reference sequence). With 1 base removed from V and 7 bases from J, the gap between germline ends came to 11 bases. The CDR3 is 13 residues long. The CDR3 sequence: CASSIGPGLEQYF. DNA of the CDR3: TGTGCCAGTAGTATAGGACCGGGGTTGGAGCAGTACTTC.

This clone was counted once. The rearrangement uses TRBV5-5 and TRBJ2-1; TRBD1 matches 8 bases. CDR3 length equals 15 residues. CDR1 is SGHKS, CDR2 YYEKEE, per germline (reference sequence). Trimming took 3 bases from V and 9 from J; bases not matched to a gene: 11. CDR3 sequence: CASSSIRTGWTEQFF. CDR3 coding DNA: TGTGCCAGCAGCTCGATACGGACAGGGTGGACTGAGCAGTTCTTC.

This clone showed up just a few times. V gene TRBV28 combines with J gene TRBJ1-2; 9 bases match TRBD1. V gave up 6 bases and J gave up 7 bases; unmatched junction bases: 6. CDR1 and CDR2 from the germline V gene are MDHEN and SYDVKM. CDR3 length: 13 amino acids. Here the CDR3 DNA reads TGTGCCAGCAGCCCCGACAGGGGGTTTGGCTACACCTTC. Its protein product is CASSPDRGFGYTF.

This chain uses TRBV3-1 (or the pseudogene TRBV3-2) with TRBJ1-1; 10 nucleotides line up with TRBD1. The CDR3 totals 16 residues. J lost 1 base, V lost 4 bases, and 6 bases had no gene match. The germline V gene has CDR1 LGHDT and CDR2 YNNKEL (reference sequence). The CDR3 DNA sequence: TGTGCCAGCAGCCTCCGGGACAGGGGCTCGAACACTGAAGCTTTCTTT. Translated: CASSLRDRGSNTEAFF.

The gene calls are TRBV9 and TRBJ2-3; D is unresolved. V lost 0 bases to trimming and J lost 1 base, with 12 bases between them. CDR1 and CDR2 (germline): SGDLS, YYNGEE. The CDR3 sequence is 16 residues long. The CDR3 reads CASSVERSMGTDTQYF. In nucleotides, the CDR3 is TGTGCCAGCAGCGTAGAACGGAGTATGGGCACAGATACGCAGTATTTT.